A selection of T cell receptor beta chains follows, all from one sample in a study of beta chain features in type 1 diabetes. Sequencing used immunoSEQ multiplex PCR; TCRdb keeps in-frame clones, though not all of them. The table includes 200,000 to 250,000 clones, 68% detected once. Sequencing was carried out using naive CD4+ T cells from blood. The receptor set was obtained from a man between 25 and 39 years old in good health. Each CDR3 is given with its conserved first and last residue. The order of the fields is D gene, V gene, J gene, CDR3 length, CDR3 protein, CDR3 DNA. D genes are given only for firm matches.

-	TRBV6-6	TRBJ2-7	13	CASSSGRGYEQYF	TGTGCCAGCAGTTCGGGCAGGGGTTACGAGCAGTACTTC
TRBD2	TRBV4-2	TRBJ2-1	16	CASSQEATSGYNEQFF	TGTGCCAGCAGCCAAGAGGCGACTAGCGGTTACAATGAGCAGTTCTTC
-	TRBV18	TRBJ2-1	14	CASSPQSERREQFF	TGTGCCAGCTCACCCCAGAGCGAAAGGCGTGAGCAGTTCTTC
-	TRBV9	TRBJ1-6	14	CASSPGRVDSPLHF	TGTGCCAGCAGCCCTGGCAGGGTCGATTCACCCCTCCACTTT
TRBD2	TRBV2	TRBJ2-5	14	CASSEAGGRETQYF	TGTGCCAGCAGTGAAGCGGGAGGGCGGGAGACCCAGTACTTC
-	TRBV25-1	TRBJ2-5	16	CASSVHSNWYQETQYF	TGTGCCAGCAGTGTCCACAGCAACTGGTACCAAGAGACCCAGTACTTC
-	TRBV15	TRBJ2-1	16	CATSRGPAGTYNEQFF	TGTGCCACCAGCAGAGGCCCAGCCGGGACGTACAATGAGCAGTTCTTC
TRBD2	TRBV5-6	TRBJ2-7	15	CASSAGRDESYEQYF	TGTGCCAGCAGCGCAGGGAGGGACGAGTCCTACGAGCAGTACTTC
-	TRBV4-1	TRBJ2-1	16	CASSSPAESSYNEQFF	TGCGCCAGCAGCTCCCCAGCGGAGAGCTCCTACAATGAGCAGTTCTTC
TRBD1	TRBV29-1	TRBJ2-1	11	CSVVQGAKQFF	TGCAGCGTTGTACAGGGGGCTAAGCAGTTCTTC
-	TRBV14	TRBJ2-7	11	CAMDLEYEQYF	TGTGCCATGGACTTGGAATACGAGCAGTACTTC
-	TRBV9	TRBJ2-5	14	CASSPDYLQETQYF	TGTGCCAGCAGCCCAGACTACCTTCAAGAGACCCAGTACTTC
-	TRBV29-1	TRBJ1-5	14	CSASQGRSNQPQHF	TGCAGCGCCTCACAGGGTCGCAGCAATCAGCCCCAGCATTTT
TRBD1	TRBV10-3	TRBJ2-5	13	CAISGQGEETQYF	TGTGCCATCAGTGGACAGGGTGAGGAGACCCAGTACTTC
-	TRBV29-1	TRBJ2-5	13	CSVLTGRMETQYF	TGCAGCGTTCTGACAGGGAGGATGGAGACCCAGTACTTC